This is a list of T cell receptor beta chains from one sample in a study of T cell responses to AZD1222 COVID-19 vaccine. The repertoire was sequenced with immunoSEQ multiplex PCR; TCRdb's copy has only in-frame clones and lacks some. Of approximately 100,000 clones listed, approximately 84% are singletons. Sample: peripheral blood, taken on day 0 of AZD1222 vaccination. These receptors were obtained from an adult in good health. CDR3s include the opening cysteine and the closing phenylalanine or tryptophan. D genes are given only for firm matches. Clone sizes are given selectively: once, few, many, or a class where the clone is expanded.

CDR3 DNA,CDR3 protein,D gene,clone size,J gene,V gene
TGTGCCAGCAGCCAACAAGTTAGAAATGAGCAGTTCTTC,CASSQQVRNEQFF,.,once,TRBJ2-1,TRBV3-1/TRBV3-2
TGTGCCTGGAGTGTACTTAGTGGCTACACCTTC,CAWSVLSGYTF,.,.,TRBJ1-2,TRBV30
TGTGCCAGCAGTTTAGGCAGCAATCAGCCCCAGCATTTT,CASSLGSNQPQHF,.,.,TRBJ1-5,TRBV6-5
TGTGCCAGCAGGCGACAGGGGGCGACCTACGAGCAGTACTTC,CASRRQGATYEQYF,TRBD1,.,TRBJ2-7,TRBV28
TGCAGCGTTGCCAAACTAGCGGGATACAATGAGCAGTTCTTC,CSVAKLAGYNEQFF,TRBD2,.,TRBJ2-1,TRBV29-1
TGTGCCAGCTCCATAATCTCTGGGGCCAACGTCCTGACTTTC,CASSIISGANVLTF,.,few,TRBJ2-6,TRBV6-5
TGCGCCAGCAGTGAGTCGGTGGGGACTAGCGGGAGTGGGGAGCTGTTTTTT,CASSESVGTSGSGELFF,TRBD2,.,TRBJ2-2,TRBV10-2
TGTGCCAGCGGGACAGGGGGGGACAATCAGCCCCAGCATTTT,CASGTGGDNQPQHF,TRBD1,.,TRBJ1-5,TRBV3-1/TRBV3-2
TGCGCCAGCAGCCTACGGACGGCGAACACTGAAGCTTTCTTT,CASSLRTANTEAFF,.,.,TRBJ1-1,TRBV5-1
TGTGCCAGCAGTTACTCGCCCGGAGGAGGGAGCAATCAGCCCCAGCATTTT,CASSYSPGGGSNQPQHF,.,.,TRBJ1-5,TRBV6-2/TRBV6-3
TGCGCCAGCAGCTTGGCAGGGCCCATCCGTGGAAACACCATATATTTT,CASSLAGPIRGNTIYF,.,once,TRBJ1-3,TRBV5-1
TGTGCCAGCAGCCAACCGCCTACTAGCGGGAGGGCCATTAACACCGGGGAGCTGTTTTTT,CASSQPPTSGRAINTGELFF,TRBD2,.,TRBJ2-2,TRBV7-3
TGTGCCAGCTCACCAGTGGACAGGTCTCAGCCCCAGCATTTT,CASSPVDRSQPQHF,TRBD1,.,TRBJ1-5,TRBV18
TGCGCCAGCAATTGGGGGTTTAGCAATCAGCCCCAGCATTTT,CASNWGFSNQPQHF,.,.,TRBJ1-5,TRBV10-2
TGTGCCACCAGTGATGAGGGGACGCCTACGGGGCAGTACTTC,CATSDEGTPTGQYF,.,.,TRBJ2-7,TRBV24-1
TGTGCCAGCAGCGGACAGGGGTGGGACGAGCAGTACTTC,CASSGQGWDEQYF,TRBD1,.,TRBJ2-7,TRBV9
TGTGCCAGCAGCACCCCCGGACTAGCGGGAGTAAATGAGCAGTTCTTC,CASSTPGLAGVNEQFF,TRBD2,.,TRBJ2-1,TRBV5-8
TGTGCCAGCAGTGCATATCCCGTCAGCGAGCAGTACTTC,CASSAYPVSEQYF,.,.,TRBJ2-7,TRBV2
TGTGCCAGCAGTTTTTTGCACCTTGAAGCTTTCTTT,CASSFLHLEAFF,.,few,TRBJ1-1,TRBV6-5
TGTGCCAGCAATGGACAGGGGACTCAGCCCCAGCATTTT,CASNGQGTQPQHF,TRBD1,.,TRBJ1-5,TRBV6-5
TGTGCCAGCAGCTTAACGGGAGGACAGGGGATCTATGGCTACACCTTC,CASSLTGGQGIYGYTF,TRBD1,.,TRBJ1-2,TRBV7-3
TGTGCCAGCAGTGTGTGGACTAGCGGATACAATGAGCAGTTCTTC,CASSVWTSGYNEQFF,TRBD2,.,TRBJ2-1,TRBV2
TGCGCCAGCAGCTTGGGGTTGGGGACGACCGCCCCCAATGAGCAGTTCTTC,CASSLGLGTTAPNEQFF,.,.,TRBJ2-1,TRBV5-1
TGTGCCAGCACTCGAAGAGAGAACACTGAAGCTTTCTTT,CASTRRENTEAFF,.,.,TRBJ1-1,TRBV7-9
TGTGCCAGCAGCCGGGGACTAGCGGAACACACCGGGGAGCTGTTTTTT,CASSRGLAEHTGELFF,TRBD2,.,TRBJ2-2,TRBV3-1/TRBV3-2
TGTGCCAGCAGTGACCGGGCATCAACCTCTGGAAACACCATATATTTT,CASSDRASTSGNTIYF,.,.,TRBJ1-3,TRBV6-1
TGCGCCAGCAGCTTGCTAACATCACAGGGGGTCGGGGAGACCCAGTACTTC,CASSLLTSQGVGETQYF,TRBD1,.,TRBJ2-5,TRBV5-1
TGTGCCAGCAGCCAAGGGGACTCGGAATTTAACACAGATACGCAGTATTTT,CASSQGDSEFNTDTQYF,.,few,TRBJ2-3,TRBV4-2
TGCGCCAGCAGACCTCCGGGACAGGGGGATCAGAACACTGAAGCTTTCTTT,CASRPPGQGDQNTEAFF,TRBD1,.,TRBJ1-1,TRBV10-2
TGTGCCAGCAGCCCCCAGGGTTACGAGCAGTACTTC,CASSPQGYEQYF,.,once,TRBJ2-7,TRBV3-1/TRBV3-2
TGTGCCAGTAGGCCAGGCGGCGCCTCTGGAAACACCATATATTTT,CASRPGGASGNTIYF,.,.,TRBJ1-3,TRBV19
TGTGCCAGCACCGGGTCTAGCGGGAGCGGTGGCGCCTACAATGAGCAGTTCTTC,CASTGSSGSGGAYNEQFF,TRBD2,.,TRBJ2-1,TRBV28